This TCR beta chain came from a study of shared clonotypes between healthy human individuals. Only a few counts were recorded for this clone. The antigen is unknown. Study conclusions and caveats: Lower generation probabilities were found for non-shared clonotypes than for those shared by all four donors. The researchers took only blood, and tissue repertoires probably look different. Larger richness was generally estimated for naive than memory subsets.

The protocol was immunoSEQ multiplex PCR, while the TCRdb copy is restricted to in-frame clones and leaves out a portion. Among about 1.5 million clones listed, 95% to 99% were seen once. Germline assignment: CDR1 SGHDT and CDR2 YYEEEE. CDR3 length equals 11 residues. The germline V and J ends were trimmed by 6 bases and 4 bases, with 7 bases remaining between them. The sequence was collected from a man aged 25-40 years in good health. The rearrangement links TRBV5-6 to TRBJ1-2; tentatively, D is TRBD1 (5 bases). Sample: naive CD4+ T cells sorted from blood. Subset given: CD45RA+ positively selected. CDR3 region: CASTGAYGYTF. The CDR3 DNA reads as TGTGCCAGCACCGGGGCCTATGGCTACACCTTC.